The clone carrying this T cell receptor (beta chain) occurred a few times. Its antigen is not identified. CDR1 and CDR2 from the germline V gene are SQVTM and ANQGSEA. The ends were cut back, 3 bases at V and 4 bases at J, with 3 bases in the middle. The CDR3 is made up of 10 amino acids. The data originate from a study of T cell responses to AZD1222 COVID-19 vaccine. Notes on the study in general: In the spike-specific TCR repertoire, nearly half reportedly target unmutated variant regions.

The repertoire was sequenced with immunoSEQ multiplex PCR; TCRdb's copy has only in-frame clones and lacks some. The sample comprises under 150,000 clones, about 90% of which are singletons, and 2.5% to 3% rests with the top ten. This TCR derives from an adult in good health. The material was peripheral blood, obtained on day 0 of MenACWY control vaccination. The V call is TRBV29-1, the J call TRBJ1-2; D remains ambiguous. This CDR3 reads CSVDAYGYTF. Here the CDR3 DNA reads TGCAGCGTTGACGCCTATGGCTACACCTTC.